What follows is one T cell receptor (beta chain) and its context. The sample originates from a study of blood T cell repertoires in COVID-19. Study as a whole: The origin of the acute and convalescent COVID-19 samples was the United States, Italy and Spain.

Profiled with immunoSEQ multiplex PCR; TCRdb holds only in-frame clones, not every one. The table records fewer than 350,000 clones, 86% of them present only once. The germline V gene encodes CDR1 SGHNT and CDR2 YYREEE (reference sequence). The CDR3 totals 16 residues. Deletions cut 2 bases from V and 0 bases from J, with 14 bases between. Material: peripheral blood. The chain couples TRBV5-4 to TRBJ2-5; possible D gene TRBD2, 5 bases. The origin of this receptor is a woman younger than 45 with COVID-19, enrolled during active disease. The CDR3 sequence is CASSFPSGRDQETQYF. The CDR3 nucleotides are TGTGCCAGCAGCTTCCCCTCGGGAAGGGACCAAGAGACCCAGTACTTC.